One and the same sample provided the 14 T cell receptor beta chains below, sequenced in a study of cytomegalovirus exposure and HLA in healthy donors. PCR used 60 Vbeta primers and 13 Jbeta primers. The assay was immunoSEQ multiplex PCR, and TCRdb's table has in-frame clones only and misses some. This table has about 130,000 clones, less than 85% appearing once. The sample taken for sequencing was PBMCs. The receptor source for this set is a man aged 35-49 years in good health and CMV-seronegative.

The chain links TRBV5-1 to TRBJ2-1; TRBD2 agrees at 8 bases. V was clipped by 4 bases and J by 4 bases; unmatched bases: 10. Germline CDR1 is SGHRS and CDR2 is YFSETQ. CDR3 size: 16 residues. CDR3 in DNA: TGCGCCAGCAGCCCGACCGGGACTAGTCTGTACAATGAGCAGTTCTTC. The encoded protein is CASSPTGTSLYNEQFF.

V gene TRBV29-1 combines with J gene TRBJ1-5; 7 bases agree with TRBD1. The V segment lost 6 bases and the J segment 7 bases; nucleotides outside the gene matches: 6. In germline, CDR1 is SQVTM, CDR2 ANQGSEA. The CDR3 loop spans 12 amino acids. The CDR3 sequence is CSVAGQDQPQHF. The CDR3 region has the DNA TGCAGCGTCGCCGGACAGGACCAGCCCCAGCATTTT.

The V gene is TRBV30, the J gene TRBJ2-1, with D perhaps TRBD1 (7 bases). CDR1 is GTSNPN, CDR2 SVGIG, per germline (reference sequence). The V and J ends lost 3 bases and 1 base respectively, with 13 bases between them. This CDR3 has 15 residues. Here the CDR3 reads CAWSPAGQSYNEQFF. CDR3 coding DNA: TGTGCCTGGAGCCCCGCGGGACAGTCCTACAATGAGCAGTTCTTC. Full variable domain (missing parts from reference TRBV30 and TRBJ2-1): SQTIHQWPATLVQPVGSPLSLECTVEGTSNPNLYWYRQAAGRGLQLLFYSVGIGQISSEVPQNLSASRPQDRQFILSSKKLLLSDSGFYLCAWSPAGQSYNEQFFGPGTRLTVL.

This clone turned up a few times. This CDR3 reads CASRLVGGIYNEQFF. CDR3 in DNA: TGTGCCAGTCGGCTGGTGGGGGGTATATACAATGAGCAGTTCTTC. V is TRBV19 and J is TRBJ2-1; maybe TRBD2 (6 bases). Deletions cut 8 bases from V and 4 bases from J, with 18 bases between. The CDR3 covers 15 residues. The V gene's germline CDR1 is LNHDA and CDR2 SQIVND (reference sequence).

V and J are TRBV7-3 and TRBJ2-3, with 9 bases identical to TRBD1. CDR1 and CDR2 from the germline V gene are SGHTA and FQGTGA. The CDR3 spans 15 residues. Trimming at V came to 3 bases and at J to 4 bases, leaving 5 bases not matched to a gene. The CDR3 DNA is TGTGCCAGCAGCTTCGGCTGGACAGGGGCAGATACGCAGTATTTT. It translates to CASSFGWTGADTQYF.

Comment on this clone: Sequence at one end of the junction differs from germline and may be a read error. Other nucleotide sequences from this sample produce the same CDR3. This chain connects TRBV7-2 to TRBJ2-3; TRBD2 might be the D (6 bases). The CDR3 sequence is 13 residues long. The germline CDR1 and CDR2 sequences are SGHTA and FQGNSA. DNA of the CDR3: TGTGCCAGCAGCCTAGCGTACACAGATACGCAGTATTTT. This translates into CASSLAYTDTQYF.

The chain recombines TRBV30 with TRBJ1-6, with D unresolved. Germline values: CDR1 GTSNPN, CDR2 SVGIG (reference sequence). The CDR3 length is 15 residues. The ends were cut back, 0 bases at V and 2 bases at J, with 8 bases in the middle. The CDR3 nucleotides are TGTGCCTGGAGTGTATCGGAGACCTATAATTCACCCCTCCACTTT. It encodes CAWSVSETYNSPLHF.

This clone appeared a few times. This chain joins TRBV9 and TRBJ1-1; no firm D call. Germline V gene data show CDR1 as SGDLS and CDR2 as YYNGEE. The length of the CDR3 is 13 residues. The ends were cut back, 4 bases at V and 10 bases at J, with 17 bases in the middle. CDR3 in DNA: TGTGCCAGCAGCCCAATTGGCGGGGTGGGAGCTTTCTTT. It is translated as CASSPIGGVGAFF.

The chain uses TRBV5-1 and TRBJ2-1, with a weak D call TRBD2 (5 bases). V gave up 7 bases and J gave up 0 bases, with 11 bases separating them. The CDR3 is made up of 14 amino acids. CDR1 is SGHRS, CDR2 YFSETQ, per germline. CDR3 amino acids: CASETGSSYNEQFF. CDR3 bases: TGCGCCAGCGAGACTGGGAGCTCCTACAATGAGCAGTTCTTC.

V gene TRBV6-5 combines with J gene TRBJ2-5; TRBD2 matches at 8 bases. This CDR3 comprises 14 residues. Germline CDR1 MNHEY, CDR2 SVGAGI. J was trimmed by 3 bases and V by 5 bases; bases with no gene match: 5. CDR3 amino acids: CASSTAGGKETQYF. The CDR3 DNA reads as TGTGCCAGCAGTACCGCGGGGGGCAAAGAGACCCAGTACTTC.

The rearrangement uses TRBV20-1 and TRBJ2-7; D not resolved. This CDR3 contains 10 residues. The germline gives CDR1 DFQATT, CDR2 SNEGSKA (reference sequence). V lost 3 bases and J lost 4, with 4 bases in between. CDR3 in DNA: TGCAGTGCTAGGGAGTACGAGCAGTACTTC. Its translation is CSAREYEQYF.

The V call is TRBV7-2, the J call TRBJ1-5; unclear D gene. There are 15 residues in the CDR3. V lost 1 base and J lost 3, with 10 bases in between. In germline, CDR1 is SGHTA, CDR2 FQGNSA. Here the CDR3 reads CASSLVRDINQPQHF. CDR3 bases: TGTGCCAGCAGCTTAGTCCGCGACATCAATCAGCCCCAGCATTTT.

J is TRBJ1-5 and V is TRBV28; TRBD1 aligns across 7 bases. J gave up 2 bases and V 4 bases, and 8 bases lay outside the gene matches. CDR3 length equals 16 residues. The V gene's germline CDR1 is MDHEN and CDR2 SYDVKM. The CDR3 bases are TGTGCCAGCAGTTCCCAAGGGGGCCAGCGCAATCAGCCCCAGCATTTT. Its protein product is CASSSQGGQRNQPQHF.

This chain connects TRBV11-2 to TRBJ1-2; TRBD1 agrees at 11 bases. Germline V gene sequence: CDR1 SGHAT, CDR2 FQNNGV. The CDR3 consists of 14 residues. Trimming at V came to 3 bases and at J to 7 bases, leaving 4 bases not matched to a gene. Here the CDR3 reads CASSLDRGPGGYTF. The CDR3 nucleotides read TGTGCCAGCAGCTTGGACAGGGGGCCGGGTGGCTACACCTTC.